Sequencing of this T cell receptor beta chain was carried out in a study of shared clonotypes between healthy human individuals. The study, taken as a whole, reports: It was only blood that was sampled, and tissue repertoires likely differ.

Note on this clone: Its antigen is currently unknown.

Data came from immunoSEQ multiplex PCR; TCRdb stores just in-frame clones and leaves some out. This sample has about 1.1 million clones, with 70% to 85% found just once. In germline, CDR1 is SNHLY, CDR2 FYNNEI. The CDR3 is made up of 15 amino acids. Trimming left V 7 bases short and J 2 bases short, with 12 bases between. Donors were Caucasian adults residing in Nashville, Tennessee, USA. The chain combines TRBV2 with TRBJ2-6; possible D gene TRBD2, 5 bases. Sequencing used memory CD4+ T cells from PBMCs. As to subset: CD45RA-negative fraction. This sequence was found in a man aged 18 to 29 in good health. Some clones in this sample may be carry-over from other donors' samples. This CDR3 reads CASTEGEAGANVLTF. The CDR3, as DNA: TGTGCCAGCACCGAGGGCGAGGCTGGGGCCAACGTCCTGACTTTC.